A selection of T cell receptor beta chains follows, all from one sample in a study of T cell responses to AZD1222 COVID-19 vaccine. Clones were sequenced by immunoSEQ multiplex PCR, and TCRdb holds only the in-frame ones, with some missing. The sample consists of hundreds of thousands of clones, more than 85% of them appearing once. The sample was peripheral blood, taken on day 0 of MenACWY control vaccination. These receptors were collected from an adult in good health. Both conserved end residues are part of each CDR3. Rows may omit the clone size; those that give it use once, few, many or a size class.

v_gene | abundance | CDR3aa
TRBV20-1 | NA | CSAGDYGYTF
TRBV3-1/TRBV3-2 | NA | CASSQAGTRTTDTQYF
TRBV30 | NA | CAWNNRTTGELFF
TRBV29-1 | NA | CSVEGREDYGYTF
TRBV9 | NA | CASSVDVNPNTEAFF
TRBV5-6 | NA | CASSLEGNYGYTF
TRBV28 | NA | CASRAGAGDTQYF
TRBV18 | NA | CASSLGEGLNQPQHF
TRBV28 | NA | CASGETGGYGYTF
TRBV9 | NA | CASSARRDTNQPQHF
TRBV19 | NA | CASSIRDTQETQYF
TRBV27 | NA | CASSMDRGSGYGYTF
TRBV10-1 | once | CASSTYTGELFF
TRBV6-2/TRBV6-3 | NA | CASSYSETGSYEQYF
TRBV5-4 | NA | CASSLTPDSMNTEAFF
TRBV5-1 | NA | CASSLAGDTEAFF
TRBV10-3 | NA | CAINDRASSYEQYF
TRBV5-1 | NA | CASSLGQGLSGYTF
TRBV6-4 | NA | CASSAQTIYNEKLFF
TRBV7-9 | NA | CASSPAAVGEKLFF
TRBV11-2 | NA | CASSWDRPGTEAFF
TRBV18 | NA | CASSPLSSNQPQHF
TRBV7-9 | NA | CASSLTGGTQYF
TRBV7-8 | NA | CASSPTSRVHEQYF
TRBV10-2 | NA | CASKSGQGSTYEQYF
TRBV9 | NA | CASSPSGVTEAFF